This paragraph reports one TCR beta chain. Its antigen remains unidentified. Germline V CDR1 and CDR2: SGHRS, YFSETQ. CDR3 length: 13 amino acids. The ends lost 4 bases at V and 8 bases at J; junction bases unmatched: 7. It was with unique molecular identifiers that the TCRbeta library was prepared. MiXCR, applied by TCRdb to the PCR reads, yields one record per CDR3 protein. The sample yields fewer than 750,000 distinct CDR3 sequences, 20% to 30% seen once. This entry belongs to a study of T-cell reconstitution after alpha-beta-depleted transplantation in children. Points from the study as a whole: It was surviving recipient T cells and thymic progenitors that gave some patients high TCRbeta diversity at day 60. T-cell numbers and diversity one year post-transplant derived largely from freshly generated T cells.

Sequencing was performed on PBMCs, taken before TCRalphabeta/CD19-depleted stem cell transplant. The chain recombines TRBV5-1 with TRBJ1-2; 8 bases are shared with TRBD1. This TCR came from a boy in the first two years of life with Wiskott-Aldrich syndrome, due to receive a stem cell transplant. This CDR3 reads CASSEDRANGYTF. The CDR3 bases are TGCGCCAGCAGCGAGGACAGGGCTAACGGCTACACCTTC.